Listed here are 20 T cell receptor beta chains from one sample, sequenced in a study of a mutant IDH1 vaccine in newly diagnosed glioma. Time point reported: week 35, safety follow-up. Vaccination comprised doses that each held 300 ug of mutant IDH1 20-mer peptide, plus topical imiquimod. Data came from immunoSEQ multiplex PCR; TCRdb stores just in-frame clones and leaves some out. In the table there are some 60,000 clones, roughly 79% of which are singletons. Antigens for these TCRs are unknown. The source material was PBMCs, sampled from a glioma patient whose treatment included an IDH1 peptide vaccine. The receptor set was obtained from a man aged 35-49 years with glioma.

The chain uses TRBV5-1 and TRBJ2-5; 9 bases are a match to TRBD1. In germline, CDR1 is SGHRS, CDR2 YFSETQ. This CDR3 has 15 amino acids. V dropped 4 bases and J dropped 3; count of bases not matched to a gene: 7. CDR3 loop: CASSRSDRGEETQYF. CDR3 in DNA: TGCGCCAGCAGCAGATCCGACAGGGGGGAAGAGACCCAGTACTTC.

The rearrangement joins TRBV19 to TRBJ2-5; no clear D gene. The V and J ends lost 2 bases and 3 bases respectively, with 7 bases between them. CDR3 length equals 13 residues. Germline V gives CDR1 LNHDA, CDR2 SQIVND (reference sequence). CDR3 sequence (DNA): TGTGCCAGTAGTATATTCGCGAAAGAGACCCAGTACTTC. This sequence encodes CASSIFAKETQYF.

This clone has only one observation. The rearrangement uses TRBV2 and TRBJ2-2, with 13 bases aligning to TRBD2. The CDR3 extends over 17 amino acids. Germline assignment: CDR1 SNHLY and CDR2 FYNNEI. J lost 4 bases, V lost 6 bases, and 8 bases had no gene match. The CDR3 loop is CASSRGLAGVITGELFF. DNA for the CDR3: TGTGCCAGCAGCCGAGGACTAGCGGGAGTCATCACCGGGGAGCTGTTTTTT.

The chain couples TRBV30 to TRBJ2-7; D is uncertain. The CDR3 is 12 amino acids. The germline gives CDR1 GTSNPN, CDR2 SVGIG (reference sequence). Between the trimmed V and J ends, which lost 4 bases and 0 bases, there was a span of 7 bases. The CDR3 spells CAWKANSYEQYF. DNA of the CDR3: TGTGCCTGGAAGGCCAACTCCTACGAGCAGTACTTC.

This chain connects TRBV4-3 to TRBJ2-3; 11 nucleotides align to TRBD2. V gave up 5 bases and J gave up 2 bases; unmatched junction bases: 6. CDR3 length: 16 residues. Per the germline V gene, CDR1 is LGHNA and CDR2 is YSLEER. CDR3: CASSTLAGGLTDTQYF. The CDR3, as DNA: TGCGCCAGCAGCACGCTAGCGGGGGGCCTCACAGATACGCAGTATTTT.

J is TRBJ2-1 and V is TRBV5-4, with D unresolved. CDR1 is SGHNT, CDR2 YYREEE, per germline (reference sequence). The CDR3 consists of 15 residues. V lost 1 base, J lost 1 base, and 9 bases lay in between. The CDR3 region has the DNA TGTGCCAGCAGCTTGTCGACCGAATCCTACAATGAGCAGTTCTTC. Encoded protein: CASSLSTESYNEQFF.

This clone was observed once. This rearrangement joins TRBV29-1 to TRBJ2-7; D tentatively fits TRBD1 or TRBD2 (5 bases each). Germline CDR1 is SQVTM and CDR2 is ANQGSEA. V lost 2 bases and J lost 5, with 10 bases in between. This CDR3 comprises 12 residues. The CDR3 loop is CSVERGAHEQYF. In DNA form, the CDR3 reads TGCAGCGTTGAAAGAGGGGCGCACGAGCAGTACTTC.

This chain joins TRBV2 and TRBJ1-2, with D maybe TRBD1 (5 bases). Germline V gives CDR1 SNHLY, CDR2 FYNNEI. CDR3 length: 17 residues. Trimming left V 3 bases short and J 0 bases short, with 17 bases between. The CDR3 protein is CASSETPGRRANYGYTF. CDR3 sequence (DNA): TGTGCCAGCAGTGAGACCCCGGGACGGAGAGCTAACTATGGCTACACCTTC.

The V call is TRBV4-2, the J call TRBJ2-1; D gene ambiguous. The CDR3 totals 15 residues. V lost 0 bases and J 3 bases, leaving 9 bases between the germline ends. Germline V gene sequence: CDR1 LGHNA, CDR2 YNFKEQ. The CDR3 loop reads CASSQEFLDYNEQFF. The CDR3 coding sequence is TGTGCCAGCAGCCAAGAGTTTTTAGACTACAATGAGCAGTTCTTC.

V gene TRBV5-5 combines with J gene TRBJ1-4, with a weak D call TRBD1 (5 bases). Trimming cost V 5 bases and J 4 bases, with 9 bases left between them. Germline V lookup: CDR1 SGHKS, CDR2 YYEKEE (reference sequence). The CDR3 totals 13 residues. CDR3 nucleotide sequence: TGTGCCAGCAGGCCCGACAGTAATGAAAAACTGTTTTTT. Amino acid sequence: CASRPDSNEKLFF.

V gene TRBV28 combines with J gene TRBJ2-7, with D perhaps assigned TRBD1 or TRBD2 (5 bases each). The CDR3 runs to 16 residues. Germline CDR1 reads MDHEN; CDR2 reads SYDVKM. V was clipped by 3 bases and J by 4 bases, with 19 bases between them. This CDR3 reads CASSFVYGKRGYEQYF. The CDR3 nucleotides are TGTGCCAGCAGTTTCGTTTACGGGAAGAGGGGTTACGAGCAGTACTTC.

The gene calls are TRBV25-1 and TRBJ2-5, with 9 bases that match TRBD2. This CDR3 is 18 amino acids long. Germline CDR1 is MGHDK and CDR2 is SYGVNS. V shed 3 bases, J shed 0 bases, and the junction held 11 bases outside the gene matches. CDR3 sequence: CASSETGGRARYQETQYF. The CDR3 DNA follows: TGTGCCAGCAGTGAGACTGGCGGGAGGGCACGGTACCAAGAGACCCAGTACTTC. The full variable domain, in which reference TRBV25-1 and TRBJ2-5 provide the parts outside the CDR3, is EADIYQTPRYLVIGTGKKITLECSQTMGHDKMYWYQQDPGMELHLIHYSYGVNSTEKGDLSSESTVSRIRTEHFPLTLESARPSHTSQYLCASSETGGRARYQETQYFGPGTRLLVL.

The V gene is TRBV2, the J gene TRBJ2-2; D remains unclear. The CDR3 sequence is 13 residues long. The germline V and J ends were trimmed by 8 bases and 0 bases, with 7 bases remaining between them. In germline, CDR1 is SNHLY, CDR2 FYNNEI. The CDR3 sequence: CASGQPNTGELFF. CDR3 DNA sequence: TGTGCCAGCGGGCAGCCGAACACCGGGGAGCTGTTTTTT. Looking up the rest from reference TRBV2 and TRBJ2-2 gives the full variable domain: EPEVTQTPSHQVTQMGQEVILRCVPISNHLYFYWYRQILGQKVEFLVSFYNNEISEKSEIFDDQFSVERPDGSNFTLKIRSTKLEDSAMYFCASGQPNTGELFFGEGSRLTVL.

The chain couples TRBV19 to TRBJ1-2; TRBD1 might be the D (6 bases). Germline V gene lookup returns CDR1 LNHDA and CDR2 SQIVND (reference sequence). The CDR3 sequence is 13 residues long. V lost 5 bases, J lost 11 bases, and 18 bases lay in between. CDR3 sequence reads: CASSEDRISWYTF. The CDR3 DNA reads as TGTGCCAGTAGTGAGGACAGAATTTCGTGGTACACCTTC.

The chain joins TRBV4-2 to TRBJ2-5, with D hard to call. V gave up 0 bases and J gave up 7 bases, with 9 bases separating them. From germline, CDR1 is LGHNA and CDR2 YNFKEQ. The CDR3 has 13 residues. The CDR3 nucleotides are TGTGCCAGCAGCCAAGATTTGGAGTCGACCCAGTACTTC. Its translation is CASSQDLESTQYF.

The chain couples TRBV29-1 to TRBJ2-5, with TRBD2 matching over 8 bases. Germline V gene data show CDR1 as SQVTM and CDR2 as ANQGSEA. The trim removed 0 bases at V and 1 base at J, leaving 10 bases unmatched. This CDR3 region has 17 residues. The CDR3 loop is CSVEDPGRAGGQETQYF. For the CDR3, the DNA is TGCAGCGTTGAAGATCCCGGGAGGGCCGGGGGCCAAGAGACCCAGTACTTC.

The chain recombines TRBV15 with TRBJ2-1; 7 bases map to TRBD2. J was trimmed by 0 bases and V by 5 bases; bases with no gene match: 7. The germline V gene has CDR1 LNHNV and CDR2 YYDKDF (reference sequence). The CDR3 is made up of 16 amino acids. The CDR3: CATSSGGRSSYNEQFF. As DNA, the CDR3 is TGTGCCACCAGCTCTGGCGGGAGAAGCTCCTACAATGAGCAGTTCTTC.

The chain links TRBV9 to TRBJ1-1; no firm D call. The CDR3 has 15 amino acids. Germline CDR1 is SGDLS and CDR2 is YYNGEE. The V gene lost 2 bases and the J gene lost 3 bases, with 14 bases spanning the gap. In nucleotides, the CDR3 is TGTGCCAGCAGCGTGAAGCGAGAGGTTGACACTGAAGCTTTCTTT. This gives the protein CASSVKREVDTEAFF.

The chain links TRBV30 to TRBJ1-6; D not certain. From germline, CDR1 is GTSNPN and CDR2 SVGIG (reference sequence). The CDR3 extends over 14 amino acids. Trimming stripped 2 bases from V and 4 bases from J, with 9 bases between. CDR3 sequence: CAWSSDWYNSPLHF. In DNA form, the CDR3 reads TGTGCCTGGAGTTCGGACTGGTATAATTCACCCCTCCACTTT.

V is TRBV19 and J is TRBJ2-7, with 10 bases matching TRBD1. This CDR3 comprises 14 residues. V was clipped by 5 bases and J by 6 bases; unmatched bases: 7. Germline CDR1 is LNHDA and CDR2 is SQIVND (reference sequence). The CDR3 protein is CASSLLGTGAEQYF. For the CDR3, the DNA is TGTGCCAGTAGTCTTTTAGGGACAGGGGCCGAGCAGTACTTC. Full variable domain (missing parts from reference TRBV19 and TRBJ2-7): DGGITQSPKYLFRKEGQNVTLSCEQNLNHDAMYWYRQDPGQGLRLIYYSQIVNDFQKGDIAEGYSVSREKKESFPLTVTSAQKNPTAFYLCASSLLGTGAEQYFGPGTRLTVT.